This T cell receptor (beta chain) was found in a study of cytomegalovirus exposure and HLA in healthy donors. Study conclusions and caveats: In most subjects, TCR beta sequences reportedly gave accurate predictions of HLA-A and HLA-B alleles. Reported results showed that the classifier diagnosed cytomegalovirus status with high specificity and sensitivity. TCR beta V- and J-gene trimming was later associated with a missense DCLRE1C variant. Apparent HLA restriction characterized most CMV-associated TCR beta chains in a later analysis.

With regard to this clone: Its target is not known.

CDR3 length: 18 residues. Germline lookup yields CDR1 LGHNA and CDR2 YNFKEQ. The ends were cut back, 0 bases at V and 0 bases at J, with 16 bases in the middle. The PCR was carried out with 60 Vbeta primers and 13 Jbeta primers. Generated by immunoSEQ multiplex PCR, the TCRdb table keeps only in-frame clones and is missing some. Here the sample spans 200,000 to 300,000 clones, more than 75% being singletons. Sample: PBMCs. This rearrangement joins TRBV4-2 to TRBJ2-3; D possibly corresponds to TRBD2 (5 bases). The TCR sequence derives from a woman in her thirties or forties in good health and CMV-seropositive. CDR3 loop: CASSQDPLSGLSTDTQYF. CDR3 DNA: TGTGCCAGCAGCCAAGACCCTCTGAGCGGCCTTAGCACAGATACGCAGTATTTT.